Listed below are T cell receptor beta chains from one sample, sequenced in a study of cytomegalovirus exposure and HLA in healthy donors. Repertoires were generated with immunoSEQ multiplex PCR, while TCRdb's copy carries only in-frame clones and drops some. The table records more than 85,000 clones, roughly 79% of them present only once. Source material: PBMCs. The receptor set was obtained from a male donor in good health and CMV-seronegative. Both conserved end residues are trimmed from each CDR3. A D gene is named only where the DNA matches it firmly.

TRBJ2-1 TRBV2 . ASSEDLGDVASPYNEQF
TRBJ2-3 TRBV6-4 TRBD2 ASSDGREPATQY
TRBJ1-6 TRBV10-3 . ANGYDKSPLH
TRBJ2-7 TRBV5-6 TRBD1 ASSLIDRAYEQY
TRBJ2-7 TRBV9 TRBD2 ASSAGLAGTYEQY
TRBJ2-7 TRBV18 . ASSSSTGYHEQY
TRBJ2-3 TRBV19 TRBD2 ASSRSSLAGEGTQY
TRBJ1-3 TRBV18 TRBD1 ASSPPDRAGNTIY
TRBJ1-5 TRBV27 . ASSPGESIGQPQH
TRBJ2-1 TRBV19 . ASTYGGSSYNEQF
. TRBV13 . ASSLSVGILYEQY
TRBJ1-3 TRBV2 . ASSERQAAVSRGSGNTIY
TRBJ1-1 TRBV28 . ASTFQGSQTEAF
TRBJ1-6 TRBV5-1 . ASSLGTENSPLH
TRBJ2-7 TRBV29-1 TRBD2 SVQGVAGGSYEQY
TRBJ2-7 TRBV6-1 TRBD2 ASSEGRVLATTYEQY
TRBJ2-1 TRBV20-1 . SARIANEQF
TRBJ2-3 TRBV28 . ASSLSALRSDFLDTQY
TRBJ2-3 TRBV28 TRBD1 ASRRTGLTDTQY
TRBJ2-7 TRBV5-1 . ASSLLSGPSSYEQY
TRBJ2-5 TRBV4-3 . ASSQDWPSWETQY
TRBJ1-5 TRBV7-2 . ASSFYSNQPQH
TRBJ2-7 TRBV27 TRBD2 ASSPRGGHFYEQY
TRBJ2-7 TRBV7-2 TRBD2 ASSLEGLAGAGQY
TRBJ2-1 TRBV11-2 . ASSLFSGLPSNEQF
TRBJ1-1 TRBV6-1 . ASSGPGRGDTEAF
TRBJ1-1 TRBV7-9 . ASSLEDTVNTEAF
TRBJ1-5 TRBV19 . ASSLTSVNQPQH
TRBJ2-1 TRBV2 TRBD2 ASSLAGSYNEQF
TRBJ2-7 TRBV5-1 . ASSLVTPTYEQY
TRBJ2-7 TRBV6-1 . ASLDMSEQY
TRBJ2-1 TRBV19 TRBD2 ASRGLSGPSSYNEQF
TRBJ2-7 TRBV29-1 . SVEIRSSYEQY
TRBJ2-1 TRBV6-1 . ASSAPADYNDEQF
TRBJ1-2 TRBV13 TRBD1 ASSDRGRWQGYT
TRBJ2-2 TRBV5-5 . ASSVLAPGELF
TRBJ2-7 TRBV18 . ASSRPAGSTVEQY
. TRBV30 TRBD2 AWSGGVAGRYEQY
TRBJ2-2 TRBV18 . ASSPGRRDGELF
TRBJ1-4 TRBV9 . ASSVAGRGLVNEKLF
TRBJ1-5 TRBV30 TRBD1 AWSQGGQPQH
TRBJ2-5 TRBV7-8 TRBD2 ASSLAAGGRQETQY
TRBJ2-5 TRBV28 TRBD2 ASSFGLAGHQETQY
TRBJ2-3 TRBV6-6 TRBD2 ASSGHSGMVPDTQY
TRBJ2-3 TRBV30 . ACSPNRVPTDTQY
TRBJ2-5 TRBV29-1 TRBD2 SVVTSGRKETQY
TRBJ2-7 TRBV5-1 TRBD1 ASSLEAGGRIYEQY
TRBJ2-3 TRBV7-3 TRBD2 ASSSSGSKADTQY
TRBJ2-7 TRBV5-4 TRBD2 ASSLRAAGIHEQY
TRBJ1-3 TRBV5-1 . ASSKDGVLRAATGNTIY
TRBJ1-1 TRBV7-9 TRBD1 ASSSGTGEFNTEAF
TRBJ2-6 TRBV14 . ASSQFQGSRANVLT
TRBJ2-5 TRBV11-2 . ASSPAAWETQY
TRBJ2-1 TRBV7-9 TRBD2 ASSFARTILAGIYNEQF
TRBJ2-3 TRBV9 . ASSWAGPPTDTQY
TRBJ2-6 TRBV5-1 TRBD1 ASSDPTGGSGANVLT